What follows are 8 T cell receptor beta chains derived from one specimen sequenced in a study of blood T cells in healthy people across ages. PCR was performed a second time for about 6 to 11 cycles using a sample-barcoded 5' primer and a J-beta primer mix. TCRdb reanalysed the 5' RACE reads using MiXCR and keeps one entry per CDR3 protein. The repertoire includes 1.5 million to 2 million distinct CDR3 sequences, about 31% of them detected once, and roughly 12% sits in the top ten. The sample was blood. The source of these receptors is a woman in her 30s in good health.

On this clonotype: One end of the junction does not line up with germline, which may come from a read error. The chain recombines TRBV2 with TRBJ2-1; D is possibly TRBD2 (6 bases). The CDR3 loop spans 13 amino acids. From germline, CDR1 is SNHLY and CDR2 FYNNEI. CDR3 nucleotide sequence: TGTGCCGGCAGTGATCTGCGGGATATAGAGCAGTTCTTC. It specifies CAGSDLRDIEQFF.

This clonotype appeared a few times. This chain connects TRBV13 to TRBJ2-3; D gene unclear. Trimming took 2 bases from V and 1 from J, leaving 10 bases between them. Germline values: CDR1 PRHDT, CDR2 FYEKMQ (reference sequence). The CDR3 loop spans 15 amino acids. CDR3 sequence (DNA): TGTGCCAGCAGCTTAAGCGCAGCTCGCACAGATACGCAGTATTTT. It is translated as CASSLSAARTDTQYF.

This chain joins TRBV28 and TRBJ2-4; no definite D call. Germline CDR1 and CDR2: MDHEN and SYDVKM. The CDR3 is 14 amino acids. Deletions cut 3 bases from V and 5 bases from J, with 11 bases between. The CDR3 DNA reads as TGTGCCAGCAGTTTCCCACCCCCTGAAAACATTCAGTACTTC. Translated: CASSFPPPENIQYF.

The table lists this clonotype with a few counts. The rearrangement uses TRBV27 and TRBJ2-7; no definite D call. Trimming took off 6 bases at V and 8 bases at J, with 23 bases between the two ends. Germline V gene lookup returns CDR1 MNHEY and CDR2 SMNVEV (reference sequence). The CDR3 loop spans 15 amino acids. The CDR3 nucleotides are TGTGCCAGCAGCCCCTTCCAGGTCCTAATTACGAAGCAGTACTTC. The encoded protein is CASSPFQVLITKQYF.

CDR3 region: CSTGGFIFNEQFF. Written as DNA, the CDR3 is TGCAGCACAGGGGGGTTTATTTTCAATGAGCAGTTCTTC. The chain combines TRBV20-1 with TRBJ2-1, with 8 positions matching TRBD1. The CDR3 spans 13 residues. Germline CDR1 is DFQATT and CDR2 is SNEGSKA (reference sequence).

The gene calls are TRBV20-1 and TRBJ2-7; 12 nucleotides align to TRBD2. The germline V gene encodes CDR1 DFQATT and CDR2 SNEGSKA (reference sequence). The CDR3 consists of 17 residues. With 3 bases clipped from V and 1 base from J, the junction kept 10 bases outside the gene matches. The CDR3 DNA sequence: TGCAGTGCTAGGGGCCGACTAGCGGGAGTACGGTCCTACGAGCAGTACTTC. Protein: CSARGRLAGVRSYEQYF.

This clonotype showed up just a few times. This chain uses TRBV4-1 with TRBJ2-7; either TRBD1 or TRBD2 may supply D (7 bases each). The CDR3 contains 18 residues. Germline assignment: CDR1 MGHRA and CDR2 YSYEKL. V lost 2 bases, J lost 0 bases, and 20 bases lay in between. CDR3: CASSQTLRQGGSSYEQYF. CDR3 nucleotides: TGCGCCAGCAGCCAAACACTTCGGCAGGGGGGGAGCTCCTACGAGCAGTACTTC.

The rearrangement uses TRBV5-5 and TRBJ2-1; D ambiguous. Germline V lookup: CDR1 SGHKS, CDR2 YYEKEE (reference sequence). The V end lost 2 bases, the J end lost 7 bases, and 7 bases lay between the germline ends. This CDR3 contains 12 residues. The chain's CDR3 is CASSLNPNEQFF. CDR3 nucleotide sequence: TGTGCCAGCAGCTTAAATCCTAATGAGCAGTTCTTC.